These 19 T cell receptor beta chains were all obtained from the same sample, sequenced in a study of cytomegalovirus exposure and HLA in healthy donors (dated by TCRdb to the late 2010s). The library was generated by the immunoSEQ multiplex PCR assay. For the multiplex PCR, a mixture combining 60 forward primers for TCR Vbeta segments and 13 reverse primers for TCR Jbeta segments was used. TCRdb obtained this table from immuneACCESS and retained in-frame rearrangements with V and J assigned. These tables miss some clones; where compared with another copy, unresolved V genes account for less than half of the shortfall, and the remainder is unexplained. In this sample's table one finds some 80,000 clones. The ten largest clones represent about 13% of the sample. The sequencing input was PBMCs. These receptors were obtained from a man aged 50 to 59 in good health and CMV-seropositive.

This chain uses TRBV2 with TRBJ2-7; D possibly corresponds to TRBD1 (5 bases). Between the trimmed V and J ends, which lost 6 bases and 2 bases, there was a span of 8 bases. CDR1 SNHLY and CDR2 FYNNEI come from the germline V gene. This CDR3 has 12 amino acids. CDR3 amino acids: CASRQGTYEQYF. DNA for the CDR3: TGTGCCAGCAGGCAGGGAACCTACGAGCAGTACTTC.

V is TRBV6-4 and J is TRBJ1-1; TRBD1 is a possible D gene (5 bases). The CDR3 runs to 13 residues. The V gene lost 5 bases and the J gene lost 6 bases, with 13 bases spanning the gap. CDR1 and CDR2 (germline): MRHNA, SNTAGT. The CDR3, as DNA: TGTGCCAGCAGTTACGACAGAGATTCTGAAGCTTTCTTT. Translated: CASSYDRDSEAFF.

This chain joins TRBV5-4 and TRBJ2-3; unclear D gene. V lost 2 bases and J 0 bases, leaving 4 bases between the germline ends. In germline, CDR1 is SGHNT, CDR2 YYREEE (reference sequence). This CDR3 has 13 amino acids. The CDR3: CASSFESTDTQYF. Written as DNA, the CDR3 is TGTGCCAGCAGCTTTGAGAGCACAGATACGCAGTATTTT.

The rearrangement uses TRBV5-1 and TRBJ1-2; 10 positions agree with TRBD1. The germline gives CDR1 SGHRS, CDR2 YFSETQ. V dropped 4 bases and J dropped 4; count of bases not matched to a gene: 4. This CDR3 is built from 14 residues. CDR3: CASSHGQGGYGYTF. Here the CDR3 DNA reads TGCGCCAGCAGCCACGGACAGGGGGGCTATGGCTACACCTTC. Full variable domain (outside the CDR3, taken from reference TRBV5-1 and TRBJ1-2): KAGVTQTPRYLIKTRGQQVTLSCSPISGHRSVSWYQQTPGQGLQFLFEYFSETQRNKGNFPGRFSGRQFSNSRSEMNVSTLELGDSALYLCASSHGQGGYGYTFGSGTRLTVV.

The chain couples TRBV27 to TRBJ1-1; 10 bases are a match to TRBD1. CDR3 length: 14 residues. Germline values: CDR1 MNHEY, CDR2 SMNVEV (reference sequence). The V gene end was trimmed by 7 bases and the J gene end by 7 bases; junction bases not matched to a gene: 9. CDR3 in DNA: TGTGCCAGCACTCGGGACAGGGGAATGGGTGAAGCTTTCTTT. Translation: CASTRDRGMGEAFF.

The chain uses TRBV19 and TRBJ1-1; perhaps TRBD1 as D (6 bases). The germline V gene has CDR1 LNHDA and CDR2 SQIVND (reference sequence). The CDR3 length is 15 residues. V gave up 1 base and J gave up 4 bases, with 13 bases separating them. Here the CDR3 reads CASSIGTEWSTEAFF. DNA of the CDR3: TGTGCCAGTAGTATAGGGACAGAATGGAGCACTGAAGCTTTCTTT. The entire variable domain, with the rest obtained from reference TRBV19 and TRBJ1-1, is as follows: DGGITQSPKYLFRKEGQNVTLSCEQNLNHDAMYWYRQDPGQGLRLIYYSQIVNDFQKGDIAEGYSVSREKKESFPLTVTSAQKNPTAFYLCASSIGTEWSTEAFFGQGTRLTVV.

The chain couples TRBV6-1 to TRBJ2-7, with 9 bases matching TRBD1. The CDR3 extends over 12 amino acids. Germline V CDR1 and CDR2: MNHNS, SASEGT. J gave up 8 bases and V 6 bases, and 5 bases lay outside the gene matches. For the CDR3, the DNA is TGTGCCAGCAGCGTAGACAGGGGGAAGCAGTACGTC. Translation: CASSVDRGKQYV.

The J gene is TRBJ2-7, the V gene TRBV5-6, with a tentative D call TRBD2 (6 bases). The germline V and J ends were trimmed by 0 bases and 2 bases, with 15 bases remaining between them. The germline V gene encodes CDR1 SGHDT and CDR2 YYEEEE. The CDR3 length is 16 residues. CDR3 DNA sequence: TGTGCCAGCAGCTTGGTTGAGGGGACTCCCGCCTACGAGCAGTACTTC. It translates to CASSLVEGTPAYEQYF.

V gene TRBV5-4 combines with J gene TRBJ1-2; D call uncertain. The CDR3 runs 13 residues. V was cut by 4 bases and J by 7 bases, with 14 bases left in between. Germline V CDR1 and CDR2: SGHNT, YYREEE (reference sequence). This CDR3 reads CASSPPGSLGYTF. The CDR3 bases are TGTGCCAGCAGCCCCCCGGGGTCACTTGGCTACACCTTC.

V and J are TRBV9 and TRBJ2-1; the D gene is possibly TRBD2 (6 bases). Germline CDR1 and CDR2: SGDLS and YYNGEE. CDR3 length equals 15 residues. Trimming cost V 0 bases and J 4 bases, with 11 bases left between them. In nucleotides, the CDR3 is TGTGCCAGCAGCGTAGAGGGGACTGAGTACAATGAGCAGTTCTTC. Translated, it gives CASSVEGTEYNEQFF.

V is TRBV5-1 and J is TRBJ1-5, with TRBD1 identical over 7 bases. The CDR3 contains 16 residues. Germline V gene lookup returns CDR1 SGHRS and CDR2 YFSETQ. V was clipped by 2 bases and J by 0 bases; unmatched bases: 5. DNA for the CDR3: TGCGCCAGCAGCTTCAGGGGGGATAATAGCAATCAGCCCCAGCATTTT. Translation gives CASSFRGDNSNQPQHF.

The chain's CDR3 is CASSLWGGVSTDTQYF. CDR3 sequence (DNA): TGCGCCAGCAGCTTGTGGGGGGGCGTGAGCACAGATACGCAGTATTTT. The chain uses TRBV5-1 and TRBJ2-3, with D possibly matching TRBD2 (7 bases). Trimming stripped 1 base from V and 0 bases from J, with 12 bases between. CDR3 length: 16 amino acids. Germline V gene sequence: CDR1 SGHRS, CDR2 YFSETQ.

The rearrangement joins TRBV7-9 to TRBJ2-5; D is ambiguous. Per germline, CDR1 SEHNR and CDR2 FQNEAQ (reference sequence). The V and J ends lost 5 bases and 1 base respectively, with 5 bases between them. CDR3 length equals 12 residues. CDR3 sequence reads: CASSPIQETQYF. The CDR3 DNA reads as TGTGCCAGCAGCCCAATCCAAGAGACCCAGTACTTC.

CDR3 loop: CASSVGDRVSETQYF. The CDR3 DNA sequence: TGTGCCAGCAGCGTGGGGGACAGGGTGTCGGAGACCCAGTACTTC. The chain is built from TRBV9 and TRBJ2-5; 9 bases are shared with TRBD1. This CDR3 region has 15 residues. From germline, CDR1 is SGDLS and CDR2 YYNGEE. The V and J ends lost 2 bases and 5 bases, in that order; junction bases with no gene match: 7.

The V gene is TRBV6-4, the J gene TRBJ1-1, with D unclear. Germline V gene lookup returns CDR1 MRHNA and CDR2 SNTAGT. The germline V and J ends were trimmed by 3 bases and 5 bases, with 10 bases remaining between them. The CDR3 is 13 amino acids. CDR3: CASSESQETEAFF. The CDR3 DNA follows: TGTGCCAGCAGTGAGTCTCAGGAAACTGAAGCTTTCTTT.

V is TRBV19 and J is TRBJ1-2; D gene ambiguous. Germline CDR1 reads LNHDA; CDR2 reads SQIVND (reference sequence). V lost 1 base to trimming and J lost 0 bases, with 9 bases between them. This CDR3 region has 15 residues. CDR3 amino acids: CASSIGPEPNYGYTF. CDR3 nucleotide sequence: TGTGCCAGTAGTATAGGTCCAGAACCTAACTATGGCTACACCTTC.

The CDR3 is CASSGQGNQPQHF. CDR3 DNA sequence: TGTGCCAGCAGTGGGCAGGGGAATCAGCCCCAGCATTTT. The V and J genes are TRBV2 and TRBJ1-5, with D possibly being TRBD1 (6 bases). The germline V gene encodes CDR1 SNHLY and CDR2 FYNNEI. V lost 4 bases, J lost 4 bases, and 8 bases lay in between. This CDR3 region has 13 residues.

J is TRBJ2-7 and V is TRBV27, with TRBD1 identical over 7 bases. Germline CDR1 reads MNHEY; CDR2 reads SMNVEV (reference sequence). With V trimmed by 2 bases and J by 4 bases, 11 bases remained unmatched. This CDR3 contains 16 residues. Here the CDR3 reads CASSLDHTGETYEQYF. The CDR3 DNA sequence: TGTGCCAGCAGTTTAGATCATACAGGGGAAACGTACGAGCAGTACTTC.

The V and J genes are TRBV5-6 and TRBJ2-2; D perhaps matches TRBD2 (6 bases). CDR1 and CDR2 (germline): SGHDT, YYEEEE. The CDR3 runs to 15 residues. The V end was cut by 0 bases, the J end by 5 bases, with 11 bases between. CDR3 loop: CASSLERAGTGELFF. DNA for the CDR3: TGTGCCAGCAGCTTGGAGAGGGCGGGGACCGGGGAGCTGTTTTTT.